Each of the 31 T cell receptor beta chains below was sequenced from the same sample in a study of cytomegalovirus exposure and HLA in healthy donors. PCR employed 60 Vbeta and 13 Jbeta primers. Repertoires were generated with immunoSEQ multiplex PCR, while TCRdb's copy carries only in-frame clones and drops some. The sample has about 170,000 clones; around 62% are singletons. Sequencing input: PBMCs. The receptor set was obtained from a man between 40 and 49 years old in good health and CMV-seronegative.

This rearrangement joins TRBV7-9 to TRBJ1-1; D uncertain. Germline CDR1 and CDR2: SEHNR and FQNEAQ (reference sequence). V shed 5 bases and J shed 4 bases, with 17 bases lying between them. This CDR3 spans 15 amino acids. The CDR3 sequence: CASSKFEGAITEAFF. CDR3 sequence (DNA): TGTGCCAGCAGCAAGTTTGAGGGAGCGATCACTGAAGCTTTCTTT.

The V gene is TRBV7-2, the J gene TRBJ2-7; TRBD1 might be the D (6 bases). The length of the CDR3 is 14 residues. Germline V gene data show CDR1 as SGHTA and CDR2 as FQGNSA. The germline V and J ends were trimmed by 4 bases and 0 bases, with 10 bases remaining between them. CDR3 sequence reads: CASSSDRSSYEQYF. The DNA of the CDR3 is TGTGCCAGCAGCTCCGACAGGAGCTCCTACGAGCAGTACTTC. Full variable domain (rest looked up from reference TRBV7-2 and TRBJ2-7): GAGVSQSPSNKVTEKGKDVELRCDPISGHTALYWYRQSLGQGLEFLIYFQGNSAPDKSGLPSDRFSAERTGGSVSTLTIQRTQQEDSAVYLCASSSDRSSYEQYFGPGTRLTVT.

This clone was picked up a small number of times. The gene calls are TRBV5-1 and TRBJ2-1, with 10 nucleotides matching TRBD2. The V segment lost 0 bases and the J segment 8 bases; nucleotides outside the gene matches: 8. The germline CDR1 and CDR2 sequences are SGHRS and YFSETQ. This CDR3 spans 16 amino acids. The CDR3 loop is CASSLGLALAGDEQFF. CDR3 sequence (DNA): TGCGCCAGCAGCTTGGGCCTGGCCCTAGCGGGAGATGAGCAGTTCTTC.

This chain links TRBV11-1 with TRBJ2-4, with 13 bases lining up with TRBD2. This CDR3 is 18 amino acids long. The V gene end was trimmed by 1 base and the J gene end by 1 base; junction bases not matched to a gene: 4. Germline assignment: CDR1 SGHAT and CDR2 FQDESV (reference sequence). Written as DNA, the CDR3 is TGTGCCAGCAGCTTAGAAGGGACTAGCGGGACTGCCAAAAACATTCAGTACTTC. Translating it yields CASSLEGTSGTAKNIQYF.

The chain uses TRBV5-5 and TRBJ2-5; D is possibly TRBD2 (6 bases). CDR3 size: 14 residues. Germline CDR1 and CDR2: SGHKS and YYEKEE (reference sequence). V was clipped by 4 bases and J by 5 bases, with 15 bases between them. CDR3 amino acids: CASSSEWGEETQYF. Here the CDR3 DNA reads TGTGCCAGCAGCAGCGAATGGGGGGAGGAGACCCAGTACTTC.

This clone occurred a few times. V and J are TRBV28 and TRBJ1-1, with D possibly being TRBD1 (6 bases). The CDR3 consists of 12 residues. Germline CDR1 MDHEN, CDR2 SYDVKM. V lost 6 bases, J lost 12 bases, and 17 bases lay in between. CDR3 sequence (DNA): TGTGCCAGCAGCCCTAGACAGGCGATAACTTTCTTT. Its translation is CASSPRQAITFF.

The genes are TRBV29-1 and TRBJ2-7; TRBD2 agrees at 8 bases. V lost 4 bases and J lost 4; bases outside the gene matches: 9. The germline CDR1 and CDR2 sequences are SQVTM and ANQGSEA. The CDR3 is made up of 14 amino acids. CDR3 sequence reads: CSVVATSGLYEQYF. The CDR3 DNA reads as TGCAGCGTTGTAGCCACTAGCGGTTTGTACGAGCAGTACTTC.

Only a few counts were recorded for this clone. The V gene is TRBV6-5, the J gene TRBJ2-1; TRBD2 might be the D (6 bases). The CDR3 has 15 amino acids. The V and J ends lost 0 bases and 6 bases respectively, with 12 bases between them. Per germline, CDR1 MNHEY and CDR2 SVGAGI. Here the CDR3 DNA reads TGTGCCAGCAGTTACTCCCCGGGACTTATCAATGAGCAGTTCTTC. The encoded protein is CASSYSPGLINEQFF.

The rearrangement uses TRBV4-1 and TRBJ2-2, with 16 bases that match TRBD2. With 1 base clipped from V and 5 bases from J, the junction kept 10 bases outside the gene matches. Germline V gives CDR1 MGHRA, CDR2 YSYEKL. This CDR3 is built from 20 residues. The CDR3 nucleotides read TGCGCCAGCAGCCAAGCTGGGACTAGCGGGGGGGCCGAGGATACCGGGGAGCTGTTTTTT. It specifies CASSQAGTSGGAEDTGELFF.

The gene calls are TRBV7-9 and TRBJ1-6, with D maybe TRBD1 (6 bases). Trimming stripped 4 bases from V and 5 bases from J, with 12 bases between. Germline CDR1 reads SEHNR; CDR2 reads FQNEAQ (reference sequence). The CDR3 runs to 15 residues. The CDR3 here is CASSWGRQDNSPLHF. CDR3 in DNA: TGTGCCAGCAGCTGGGGCCGACAGGATAATTCACCCCTCCACTTT.

CDR3 DNA: TGTGCCAGCAGTGAGGGACAGCCCTACGAGCAGTACTTC. The encoded protein is CASSEGQPYEQYF. This rearrangement joins TRBV6-5 to TRBJ2-7, with 7 bases fitting TRBD1. This CDR3 contains 13 residues. The V gene end was trimmed by 5 bases and the J gene end by 2 bases; junction bases not matched to a gene: 3. Germline CDR1 and CDR2: MNHEY and SVGAGI.

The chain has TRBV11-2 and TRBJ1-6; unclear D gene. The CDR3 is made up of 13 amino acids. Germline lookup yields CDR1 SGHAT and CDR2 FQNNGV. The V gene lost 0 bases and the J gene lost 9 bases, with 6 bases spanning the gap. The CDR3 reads CASSLDPSSPLHF. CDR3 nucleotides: TGTGCCAGCAGCTTAGATCCGAGTTCACCCCTCCACTTT.

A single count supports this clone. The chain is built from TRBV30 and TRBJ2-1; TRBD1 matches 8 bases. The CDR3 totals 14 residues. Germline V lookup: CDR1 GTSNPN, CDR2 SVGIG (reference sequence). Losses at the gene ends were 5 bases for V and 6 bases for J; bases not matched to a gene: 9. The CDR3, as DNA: TGTGCCTGGGGGGACAGGCGGGTAATCAATGAGCAGTTCTTC. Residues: CAWGDRRVINEQFF.

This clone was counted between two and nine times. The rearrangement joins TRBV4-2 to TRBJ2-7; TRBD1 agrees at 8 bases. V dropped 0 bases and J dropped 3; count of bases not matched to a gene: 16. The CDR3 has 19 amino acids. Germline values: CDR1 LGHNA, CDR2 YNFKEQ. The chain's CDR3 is CASSQERGQGRIRLYEQYF. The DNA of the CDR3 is TGTGCCAGCAGCCAAGAACGCGGACAGGGAAGGATCAGACTCTACGAGCAGTACTTC.

CDR3 protein: CATSRETVSETQYF. CDR3 in DNA: TGTGCCACCAGCAGAGAGACAGTCTCGGAGACCCAGTACTTC. This chain connects TRBV15 to TRBJ2-5; D is possibly TRBD1 (5 bases). The germline V and J ends were trimmed by 0 bases and 5 bases, with 10 bases remaining between them. The CDR3 consists of 14 residues. The germline CDR1 and CDR2 sequences are LNHNV and YYDKDF (reference sequence).

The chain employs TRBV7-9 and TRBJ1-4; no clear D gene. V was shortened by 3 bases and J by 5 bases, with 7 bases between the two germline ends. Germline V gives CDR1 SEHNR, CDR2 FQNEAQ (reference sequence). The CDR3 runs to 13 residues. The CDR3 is CASSFGQNEKLFF. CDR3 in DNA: TGTGCCAGCAGCTTCGGTCAAAATGAAAAACTGTTTTTT.

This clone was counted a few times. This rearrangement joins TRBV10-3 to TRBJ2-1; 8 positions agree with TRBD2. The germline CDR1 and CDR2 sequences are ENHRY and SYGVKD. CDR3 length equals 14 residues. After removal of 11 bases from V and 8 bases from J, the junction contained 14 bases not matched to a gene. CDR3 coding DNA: TGTGCCCTCCGCGAGCGGGAGAATGACGATGAGCAGTTCTTC. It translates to CALRERENDDEQFF.

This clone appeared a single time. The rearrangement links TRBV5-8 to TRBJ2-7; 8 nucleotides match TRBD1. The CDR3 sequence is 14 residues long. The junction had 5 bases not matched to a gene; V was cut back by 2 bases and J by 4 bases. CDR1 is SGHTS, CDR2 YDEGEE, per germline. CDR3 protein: CASSLQGDPYEQYF. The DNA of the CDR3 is TGTGCCAGCAGCTTACAGGGGGATCCGTACGAGCAGTACTTC.

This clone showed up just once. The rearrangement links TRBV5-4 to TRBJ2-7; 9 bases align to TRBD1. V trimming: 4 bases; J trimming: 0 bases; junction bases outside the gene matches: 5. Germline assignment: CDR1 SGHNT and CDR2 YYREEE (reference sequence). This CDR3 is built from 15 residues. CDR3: CASSLDRGGSYEQYF. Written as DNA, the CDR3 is TGTGCCAGCAGCCTGGACAGGGGTGGCTCCTACGAGCAGTACTTC.

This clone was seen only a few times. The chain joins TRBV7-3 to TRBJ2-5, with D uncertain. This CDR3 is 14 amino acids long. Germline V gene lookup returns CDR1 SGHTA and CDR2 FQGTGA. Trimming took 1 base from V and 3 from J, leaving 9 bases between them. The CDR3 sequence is CASSLSDLKETQYF. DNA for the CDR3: TGTGCCAGCAGCTTAAGTGACTTAAAAGAGACCCAGTACTTC.

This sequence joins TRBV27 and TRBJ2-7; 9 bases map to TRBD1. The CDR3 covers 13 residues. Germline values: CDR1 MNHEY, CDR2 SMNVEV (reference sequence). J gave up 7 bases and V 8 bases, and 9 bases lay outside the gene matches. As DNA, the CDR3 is TGTGCCAGCCGAACCGACAGGGGGTGGGAGCAGTACTTC. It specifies CASRTDRGWEQYF.

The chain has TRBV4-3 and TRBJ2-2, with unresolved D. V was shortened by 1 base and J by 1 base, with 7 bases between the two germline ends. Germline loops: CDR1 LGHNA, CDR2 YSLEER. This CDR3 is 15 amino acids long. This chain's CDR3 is CASSQGGGNTGELFF. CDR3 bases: TGCGCCAGCAGCCAAGGCGGCGGGAACACCGGGGAGCTGTTTTTT.

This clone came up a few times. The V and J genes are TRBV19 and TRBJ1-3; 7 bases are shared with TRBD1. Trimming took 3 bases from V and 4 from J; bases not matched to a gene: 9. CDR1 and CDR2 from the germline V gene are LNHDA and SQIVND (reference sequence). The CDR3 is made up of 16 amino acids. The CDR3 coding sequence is TGTGCCAGTAGTATTCGCCGGGGACAGTACGGAAACACCATATATTTT. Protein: CASSIRRGQYGNTIYF.

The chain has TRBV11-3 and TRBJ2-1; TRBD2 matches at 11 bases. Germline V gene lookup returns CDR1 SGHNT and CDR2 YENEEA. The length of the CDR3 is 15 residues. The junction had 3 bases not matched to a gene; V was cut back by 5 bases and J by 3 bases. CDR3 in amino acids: CASSLSGGGYNEQFF. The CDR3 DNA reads TGTGCCAGCAGCCTTAGCGGGGGGGGCTACAATGAGCAGTTCTTC.

As DNA, the CDR3 is TGTGCCAGCAGTACGGGGAACGCCTACAATGAGCAGTTCTTC. Translating it yields CASSTGNAYNEQFF. V is TRBV27 and J is TRBJ2-1; maybe TRBD2 (5 bases). Trimming removed 5 bases at V and 2 bases at J, with 10 bases between. The CDR3 runs to 14 residues. CDR1 is MNHEY, CDR2 SMNVEV, per germline (reference sequence).

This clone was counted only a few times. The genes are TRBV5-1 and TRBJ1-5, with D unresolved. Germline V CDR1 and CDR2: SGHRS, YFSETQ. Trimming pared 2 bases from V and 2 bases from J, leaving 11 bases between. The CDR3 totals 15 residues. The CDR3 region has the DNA TGCGCCAGCAGCTTCGAGGGAGATGGCAATCAGCCCCAGCATTTT. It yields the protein CASSFEGDGNQPQHF.

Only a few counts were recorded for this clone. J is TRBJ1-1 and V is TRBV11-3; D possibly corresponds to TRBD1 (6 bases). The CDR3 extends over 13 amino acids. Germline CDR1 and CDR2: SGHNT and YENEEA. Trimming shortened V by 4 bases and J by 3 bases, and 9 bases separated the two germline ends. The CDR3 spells CASSSYRDTEAFF. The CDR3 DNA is TGTGCCAGCAGCTCCTACAGGGACACTGAAGCTTTCTTT.

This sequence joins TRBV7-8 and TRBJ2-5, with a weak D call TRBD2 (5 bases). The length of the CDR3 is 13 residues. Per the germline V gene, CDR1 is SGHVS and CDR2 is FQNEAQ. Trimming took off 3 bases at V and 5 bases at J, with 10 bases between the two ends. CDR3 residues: CASSLPRGETQYF. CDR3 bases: TGTGCCAGCAGCTTGCCGAGAGGGGAGACCCAGTACTTC. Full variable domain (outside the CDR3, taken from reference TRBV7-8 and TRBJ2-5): GAGVSQSPRYKVAKRGQDVALRCDPISGHVSLFWYQQALGQGPEFLTYFQNEAQLDKSGLPSDRFFAERPEGSVSTLKIQRTQQEDSAVYLCASSLPRGETQYFGPGTRLLVL.

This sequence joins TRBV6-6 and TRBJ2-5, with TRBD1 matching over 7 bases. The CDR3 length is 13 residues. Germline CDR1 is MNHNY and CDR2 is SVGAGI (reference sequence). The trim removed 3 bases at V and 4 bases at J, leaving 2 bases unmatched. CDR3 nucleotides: TGTGCCAGCAGTTATAACAGGGGAGAGACCCAGTACTTC. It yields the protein CASSYNRGETQYF.

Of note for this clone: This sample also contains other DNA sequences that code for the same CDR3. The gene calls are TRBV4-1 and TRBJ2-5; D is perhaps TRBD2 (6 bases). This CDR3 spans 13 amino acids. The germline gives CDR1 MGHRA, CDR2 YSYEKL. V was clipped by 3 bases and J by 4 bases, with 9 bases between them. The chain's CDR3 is CASSQWRGETQYF. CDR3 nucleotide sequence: TGCGCCAGCAGCCAGTGGCGGGGAGAGACCCAGTACTTC.

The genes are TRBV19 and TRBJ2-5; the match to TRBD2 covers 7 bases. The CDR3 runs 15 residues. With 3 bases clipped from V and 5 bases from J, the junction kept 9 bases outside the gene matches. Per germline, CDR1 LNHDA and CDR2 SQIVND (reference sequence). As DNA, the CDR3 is TGTGCCAGTAGTATGAGCGGGGCAGGTGGCGAGACCCAGTACTTC. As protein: CASSMSGAGGETQYF.